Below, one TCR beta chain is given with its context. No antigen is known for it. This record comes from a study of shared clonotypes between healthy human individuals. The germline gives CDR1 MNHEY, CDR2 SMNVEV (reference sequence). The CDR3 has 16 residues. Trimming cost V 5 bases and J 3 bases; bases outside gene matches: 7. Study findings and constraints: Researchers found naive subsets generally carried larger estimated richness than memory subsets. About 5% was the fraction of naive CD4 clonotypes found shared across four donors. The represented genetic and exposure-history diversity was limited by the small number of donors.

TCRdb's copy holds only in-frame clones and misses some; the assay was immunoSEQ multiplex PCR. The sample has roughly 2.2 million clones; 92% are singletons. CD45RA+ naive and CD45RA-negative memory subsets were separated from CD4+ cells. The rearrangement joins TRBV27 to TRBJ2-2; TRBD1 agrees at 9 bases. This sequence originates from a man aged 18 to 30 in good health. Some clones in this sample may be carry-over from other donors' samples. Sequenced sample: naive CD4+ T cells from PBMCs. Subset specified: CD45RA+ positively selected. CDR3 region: CASSGRDRAYTGELFF. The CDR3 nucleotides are TGTGCCAGCAGTGGTAGGGACAGGGCCTACACCGGGGAGCTGTTTTTT.